A single sample is the source of the 21 T cell receptor beta chains below, sequenced in a study of blood T cell repertoires in COVID-19. Assay used: immunoSEQ multiplex PCR; TCRdb lists only in-frame clones, some missing. The sample lists more than 400,000 clones, about 92% occurring once. The sequenced sample consisted of PBMCs or T cells enriched from blood (not recorded which). These receptors were obtained from a man in his late teens or twenties who had recovered from COVID-19.

CDR3 nucleotides: TGTGCCAGCTCACCACTGGCCGGGGACTACTACGAGCAGTACTTC. It encodes CASSPLAGDYYEQYF. The rearrangement links TRBV18 to TRBJ2-7; 7 positions match TRBD2. Trimming at V came to 1 base and at J to 3 bases, leaving 6 bases not matched to a gene. The germline V gene encodes CDR1 KGHSH and CDR2 LQKENI. The CDR3 contains 15 residues.

This rearrangement joins TRBV14 to TRBJ2-1; the match to TRBD2 covers 7 bases. Germline trimming cut 0 bases from V and 6 bases from J; bases unmatched to any gene: 11. CDR3 size: 17 residues. Germline V gene sequence: CDR1 SGHDN, CDR2 FVKESK. The CDR3 is CASSQDNGREGLNEQFF. The CDR3 DNA is TGTGCCAGCAGCCAAGATAATGGGAGGGAGGGCCTCAATGAGCAGTTCTTC.

The CDR3 nucleotides are TGTGCCAGCAGCTTCGACAGGGGGCGCCTCGAGACCCAGTACTTC. Translated, it gives CASSFDRGRLETQYF. The chain is built from TRBV11-1 and TRBJ2-5, with 10 bases that match TRBD1. The ends lost 3 bases at V and 5 bases at J; junction bases unmatched: 6. Germline values: CDR1 SGHAT, CDR2 FQDESV (reference sequence). CDR3 length: 15 residues.

The chain uses TRBV2 and TRBJ1-1; tentatively, D is TRBD1 (5 bases). This CDR3 is built from 14 residues. V was clipped by 4 bases and J by 3 bases, with 12 bases between them. Germline V lookup: CDR1 SNHLY, CDR2 FYNNEI. The CDR3 DNA follows: TGTGCCAGCAGTGTAGCCGCGGGGGACACTGAAGCTTTCTTT. Translation: CASSVAAGDTEAFF.

The V call is TRBV28, the J call TRBJ2-7, with 10 bases fitting TRBD1. From germline, CDR1 is MDHEN and CDR2 SYDVKM. With V trimmed by 4 bases and J by 10 bases, 10 bases remained unmatched. This CDR3 has 14 amino acids. The CDR3 coding sequence is TGTGCCAGCAGTTACGGGACAGGGGTCCCCCCCCAGTACTTC. Its protein is CASSYGTGVPPQYF. The whole variable domain, filled in from reference TRBV28 and TRBJ2-7, reads DVKVTQSSRYLVKRTGEKVFLECVQDMDHENMFWYRQDPGLGLRLIYFSYDVKMKEKGDIPEGYSVSREKKERFSLILESASTNQTSMYLCASSYGTGVPPQYFGPGTRLTVT.

This sequence joins TRBV2 and TRBJ1-1; D gene uncertain. This CDR3 is built from 14 residues. V lost 4 bases and J 4 bases, leaving 13 bases between the germline ends. CDR1 is SNHLY, CDR2 FYNNEI, per germline. In DNA form, the CDR3 reads TGTGCCAGCAGTGTCCTGGGTCGGGGCACTGAAGCTTTCTTT. It codes for CASSVLGRGTEAFF.

The genes are TRBV15 and TRBJ1-2; 7 bases agree with TRBD1. The CDR3 has 14 residues. V lost 3 bases and J lost 4; bases outside the gene matches: 5. From germline, CDR1 is LNHNV and CDR2 YYDKDF (reference sequence). CDR3 region: CATSSADRAYGYTF. In DNA form, the CDR3 reads TGTGCCACCAGCAGTGCCGACAGGGCCTATGGCTACACCTTC.

The chain employs TRBV11-2 and TRBJ2-3, with 11 bases fitting TRBD2. The CDR3 is 16 residues long. The germline gives CDR1 SGHAT, CDR2 FQNNGV. V shed 3 bases and J 5 bases; nucleotides not matched to a gene: 7. The CDR3 sequence: CASSFRASGRRDTQYF. The CDR3 DNA is TGTGCCAGCAGCTTTCGCGCTAGCGGGAGGAGAGATACGCAGTATTTT.

The chain employs TRBV15 and TRBJ1-1; no definite D call. The germline V and J ends were trimmed by 5 bases and 4 bases, with 14 bases remaining between them. CDR3 length: 14 amino acids. The V gene's germline CDR1 is LNHNV and CDR2 YYDKDF (reference sequence). CDR3 region: CATSGELFSTEAFF. The CDR3 DNA reads as TGTGCCACCAGCGGTGAATTGTTCAGCACTGAAGCTTTCTTT.

The rearrangement joins TRBV29-1 to TRBJ2-1, with D tentatively TRBD1 (6 bases). This CDR3 is 13 amino acids long. Per germline, CDR1 SQVTM and CDR2 ANQGSEA. Trimming cost V 5 bases and J 6 bases, with 14 bases left between them. Written as DNA, the CDR3 is TGCAGCGTTACACAGGGAGCTGGCAATGAGCAGTTCTTC. The encoded protein is CSVTQGAGNEQFF.

The chain has TRBV18 and TRBJ1-5; 8 nucleotides line up with TRBD1. V was pared by 3 bases and J by 0 bases, with 7 bases of the junction left unmatched. The germline gives CDR1 KGHSH, CDR2 LQKENI. This CDR3 has 17 residues. CDR3 in amino acids: CASSPDAGGASNQPQHF. CDR3 coding DNA: TGTGCCAGCTCACCGGACGCAGGGGGCGCTAGCAATCAGCCCCAGCATTTT.

The J gene is TRBJ1-4, the V gene TRBV2; 9 nucleotides match TRBD1. V shed 5 bases, J shed 8 bases, and the junction held 6 bases outside the gene matches. The CDR3 consists of 14 residues. The germline V gene encodes CDR1 SNHLY and CDR2 FYNNEI. The CDR3 sequence is CASSYRGLGEKLFF. The CDR3 bases are TGTGCCAGCAGTTACAGGGGGCTTGGGGAAAAACTGTTTTTT. Variable domain in full (rest from reference TRBV2 and TRBJ1-4): EPEVTQTPSHQVTQMGQEVILRCVPISNHLYFYWYRQILGQKVEFLVSFYNNEISEKSEIFDDQFSVERPDGSNFTLKIRSTKLEDSAMYFCASSYRGLGEKLFFGSGTQLSVL.

This chain uses TRBV29-1 with TRBJ1-1; maybe TRBD1 (6 bases). CDR3 size: 12 residues. Deletions cut 7 bases from V and 0 bases from J, with 9 bases between. Germline V gives CDR1 SQVTM, CDR2 ANQGSEA. The CDR3: CSEQGMNTEAFF. The CDR3 DNA reads TGCAGCGAGCAGGGGATGAACACTGAAGCTTTCTTT.

The J gene is TRBJ1-6, the V gene TRBV10-3; D not certain. The V end was cut by 3 bases, the J end by 8 bases, with 5 bases between. The CDR3 loop spans 12 amino acids. The V gene's germline CDR1 is ENHRY and CDR2 SYGVKD. This CDR3 reads CAISDSYSPLHF. Here the CDR3 DNA reads TGTGCCATCAGTGACAGTTATTCACCCCTCCACTTT.

The CDR3 reads CASSEMILGNEQFF. The CDR3 DNA reads TGTGCCAGCAGTGAAATGATACTAGGCAATGAGCAGTTCTTC. The genes are TRBV6-1 and TRBJ2-1; the D gene is possibly TRBD2 (5 bases). The CDR3 is 14 amino acids. Germline CDR1 reads MNHNS; CDR2 reads SASEGT. V gave up 2 bases and J gave up 6 bases, with 11 bases separating them.

This clone appeared once. V and J are TRBV5-1 and TRBJ2-3; 7 bases fit TRBD2. Per germline, CDR1 SGHRS and CDR2 YFSETQ. J gave up 4 bases and V 0 bases, and 5 bases lay outside the gene matches. The length of the CDR3 is 15 residues. The CDR3 sequence is CASSLAAGTADTQYF. The CDR3 DNA reads TGCGCCAGCAGCTTGGCAGCGGGAACGGCAGATACGCAGTATTTT.

DNA for the CDR3: TGTGCCAGCAGCTTGAGGGGCTTTGGGGGCTACACCTTC. Translation: CASSLRGFGGYTF. J is TRBJ1-2 and V is TRBV5-6; tentative D call: TRBD1 (5 bases). Between the trimmed V and J ends, which lost 1 base and 8 bases, there was a span of 12 bases. The CDR3 is 13 amino acids. Germline V CDR1 and CDR2: SGHDT, YYEEEE.

This clone was counted once. The V gene is TRBV9, the J gene TRBJ1-6, with D tentatively TRBD1 (6 bases). Germline V gene data show CDR1 as SGDLS and CDR2 as YYNGEE. V lost 0 bases to trimming and J lost 7 bases, with 11 bases between them. The CDR3 sequence is 15 residues long. The CDR3 DNA is TGTGCCAGCAGCGTAGATGGGGGCGCGAATTCACCCCTCCACTTT. Amino acids: CASSVDGGANSPLHF. The whole variable domain, filled in from reference TRBV9 and TRBJ1-6, reads DSGVTQTPKHLITATGQRVTLRCSPRSGDLSVYWYQQSLDQGLQFLIQYYNGEERAKGNILERFSAQQFPDLHSELNLSSLELGDSALYFCASSVDGGANSPLHFGNGTRLTVT.

This chain connects TRBV5-1 to TRBJ2-1, with 9 positions matching TRBD2. Germline values: CDR1 SGHRS, CDR2 YFSETQ. This CDR3 has 15 amino acids. V shed 4 bases, J shed 4 bases, and the junction held 6 bases outside the gene matches. The CDR3 region has the DNA TGCGCCAGCAGCGCGGGGACTAGCCTGTACAATGAGCAGTTCTTC. Amino acids: CASSAGTSLYNEQFF.

The chain joins TRBV7-8 to TRBJ2-1; no reliable D call. Germline V CDR1 and CDR2: SGHVS, FQNEAQ. The CDR3 runs 12 residues. With 5 bases removed from V and 6 bases from J, the gap between germline ends came to 8 bases. The CDR3 sequence: CASSLAPNEQFF. CDR3 bases: TGTGCCAGCAGCCTCGCGCCCAATGAGCAGTTCTTC.

J is TRBJ1-2 and V is TRBV3-1 (or the pseudogene TRBV3-2); 8 bases are shared with TRBD1. The junction had 5 bases not matched to a gene; V was cut back by 0 bases and J by 8 bases. Germline loops: CDR1 LGHDT, CDR2 YNNKEL (reference sequence). The CDR3 is 14 amino acids. The CDR3 DNA reads as TGTGCCAGCAGCCAAGATCAGGGGGCGCGGGGCTACACCTTC. Translating gives CASSQDQGARGYTF.